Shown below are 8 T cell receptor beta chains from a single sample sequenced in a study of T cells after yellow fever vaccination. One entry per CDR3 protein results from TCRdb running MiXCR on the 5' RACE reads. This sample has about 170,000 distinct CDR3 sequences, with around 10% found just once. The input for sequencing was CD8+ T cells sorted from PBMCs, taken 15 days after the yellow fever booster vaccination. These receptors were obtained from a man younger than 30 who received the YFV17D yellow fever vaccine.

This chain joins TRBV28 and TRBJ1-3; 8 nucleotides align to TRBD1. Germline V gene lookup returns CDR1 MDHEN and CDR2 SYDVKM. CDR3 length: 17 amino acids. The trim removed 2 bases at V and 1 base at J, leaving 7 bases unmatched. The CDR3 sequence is CASSLHRTGRSGNTIYF. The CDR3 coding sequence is TGTGCCAGCAGTTTACATCGGACAGGGAGGTCTGGAAACACCATATATTTT.

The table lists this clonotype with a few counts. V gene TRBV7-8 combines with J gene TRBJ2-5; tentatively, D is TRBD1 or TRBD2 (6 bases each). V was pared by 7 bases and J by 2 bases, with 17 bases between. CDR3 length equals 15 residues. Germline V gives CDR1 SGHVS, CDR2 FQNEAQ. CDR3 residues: CASTRWGRDQETQYF. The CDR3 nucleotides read TGTGCCAGCACTCGATGGGGGCGGGATCAAGAGACCCAGTACTTC.

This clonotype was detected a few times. CDR3 nucleotides: TGTGCCAGCAGTCACGGGGGGATGAATGAGCAGTTCTTC. Protein product: CASSHGGMNEQFF. This chain connects TRBV6-2 or TRBV6-3 to TRBJ2-1, with 7 bases lining up with TRBD2. V was pared by 5 bases and J by 7 bases, with 5 bases of the junction left unmatched. CDR1 and CDR2 (germline): MNHEY, SVGEGT. The length of the CDR3 is 13 residues.

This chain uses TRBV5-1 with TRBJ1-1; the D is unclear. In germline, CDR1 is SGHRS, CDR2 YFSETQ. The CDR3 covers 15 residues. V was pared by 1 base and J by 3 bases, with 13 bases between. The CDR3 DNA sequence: TGCGCCAGCAGCTTGACGGGTTCTCCTCACACTGAAGCTTTCTTT. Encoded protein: CASSLTGSPHTEAFF.

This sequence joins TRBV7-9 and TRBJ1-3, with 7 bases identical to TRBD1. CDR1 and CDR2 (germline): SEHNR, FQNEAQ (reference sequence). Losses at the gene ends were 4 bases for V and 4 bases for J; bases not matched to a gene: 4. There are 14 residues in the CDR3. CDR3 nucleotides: TGTGCCAGCAGCTCGACAGGGCCCGGAAACACCATATATTTT. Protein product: CASSSTGPGNTIYF.

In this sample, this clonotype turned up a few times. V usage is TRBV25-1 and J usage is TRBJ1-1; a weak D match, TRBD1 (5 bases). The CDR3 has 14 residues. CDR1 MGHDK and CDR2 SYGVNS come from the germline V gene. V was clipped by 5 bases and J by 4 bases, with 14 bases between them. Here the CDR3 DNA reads TGTGCCAGCAGTCTAAAAGACAGATTCACTGAAGCTTTCTTT. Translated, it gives CASSLKDRFTEAFF.

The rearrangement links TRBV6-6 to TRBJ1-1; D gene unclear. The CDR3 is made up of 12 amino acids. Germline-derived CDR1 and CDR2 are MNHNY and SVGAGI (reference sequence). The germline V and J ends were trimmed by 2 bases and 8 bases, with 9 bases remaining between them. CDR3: CASSYGGREAFF. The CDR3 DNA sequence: TGTGCCAGCAGTTACGGCGGCAGGGAAGCTTTCTTT.

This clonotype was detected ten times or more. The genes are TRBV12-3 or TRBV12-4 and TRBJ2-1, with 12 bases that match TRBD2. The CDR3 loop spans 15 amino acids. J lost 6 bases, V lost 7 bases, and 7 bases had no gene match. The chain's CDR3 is CASKLAGGLRNEQFF. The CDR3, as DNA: TGTGCCAGCAAACTAGCGGGGGGACTCCGCAATGAGCAGTTCTTC.